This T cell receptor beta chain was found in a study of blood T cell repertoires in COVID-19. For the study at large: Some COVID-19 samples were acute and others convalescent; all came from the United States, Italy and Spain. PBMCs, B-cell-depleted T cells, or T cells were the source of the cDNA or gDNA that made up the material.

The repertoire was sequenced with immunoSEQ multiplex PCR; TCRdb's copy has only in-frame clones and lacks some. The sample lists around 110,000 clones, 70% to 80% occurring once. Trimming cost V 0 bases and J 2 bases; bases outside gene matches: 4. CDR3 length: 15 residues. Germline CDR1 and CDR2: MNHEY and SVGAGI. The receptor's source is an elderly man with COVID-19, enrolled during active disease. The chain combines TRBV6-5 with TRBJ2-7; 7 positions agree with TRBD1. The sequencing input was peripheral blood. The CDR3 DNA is TGTGCCAGCAGTTACTCTGAGGGGGCCGCCTACGAGCAGTACTTC. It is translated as CASSYSEGAAYEQYF.